Detailed here is one TCR beta chain. This sample stems from a study of early T cells in non-severe SARS-CoV-2 infection. Germline V gene lookup returns CDR1 SNHLY and CDR2 FYNNEI. The V end was cut by 2 bases, the J end by 0 bases, with 7 bases between. CDR3 length equals 14 residues. In the library, individual cDNA molecules carried attached unique molecular identifiers. Via MiXCR, TCRdb re-called the 5' RACE reads, giving one row per CDR3 protein. This table has 70,000 to 80,000 distinct CDR3 sequences, around 11% appearing once. The source material was whole blood, sampled at baseline. The chain links TRBV2 to TRBJ2-5; D uncertain. This receptor was obtained from an adult who was a healthcare worker with PCR-confirmed SARS-CoV-2 infection or an uninfected control (not recorded which). Here the CDR3 reads CASSETEYQETQYF. The CDR3 region has the DNA TGTGCCAGCAGTGAAACGGAATACCAAGAGACCCAGTACTTC.